This T cell receptor beta chain is drawn from a study of identical twins. General study points: While abundant cord blood beta clonotypes carried fewer insertions, memory repertoires showed no such pattern. Interpretation of the results relied on cross-sectional statistical analysis and not on following the same donors.

TCRdb fed the 5' RACE reads into MiXCR, producing one record per CDR3 protein. The sample contains around 690,000 distinct CDR3 sequences, about 20% of which appear only once. Germline loops: CDR1 DFQATT, CDR2 SNEGSKA (reference sequence). This CDR3 spans 16 amino acids. The J segment lost 0 bases and the V segment lost 6 bases, leaving 12 bases of the junction unmatched. As for this clonotype: Its antigen is unidentified.

This sample was shared with a second study, whose subject was T cells expressing NK-cell markers. That investigation notes: In a group of several donors, dominant NKG2C+ clonotypes represented roughly 1.0-7.5% of CD8+ T cells.

This chain connects TRBV20-1 to TRBJ2-3; 7 nucleotides align to TRBD2. The source material was PBMCs. The TCR comes from a woman under 30 in good health. The CDR3 DNA sequence: TGCAGTGCCCAAGCCCGACTAGCCACAAGCACAGATACGCAGTATTTT. Its translation is CSAQARLATSTDTQYF.